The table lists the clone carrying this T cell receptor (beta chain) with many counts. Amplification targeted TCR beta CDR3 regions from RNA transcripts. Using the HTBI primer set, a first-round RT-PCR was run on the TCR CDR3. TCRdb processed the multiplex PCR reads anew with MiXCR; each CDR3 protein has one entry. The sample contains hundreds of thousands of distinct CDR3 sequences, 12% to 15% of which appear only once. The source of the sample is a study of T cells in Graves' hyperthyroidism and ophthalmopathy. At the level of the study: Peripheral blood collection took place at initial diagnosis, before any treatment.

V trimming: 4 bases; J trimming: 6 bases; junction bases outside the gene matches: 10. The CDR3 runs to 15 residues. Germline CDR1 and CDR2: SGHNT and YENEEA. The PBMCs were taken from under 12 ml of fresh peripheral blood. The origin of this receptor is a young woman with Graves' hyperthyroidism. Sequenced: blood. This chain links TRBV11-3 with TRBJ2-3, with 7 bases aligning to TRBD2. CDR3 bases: TGTGCCAGCAGCTCTCGTAGCGGGTTGGGGGATACGCAGTATTTT. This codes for CASSSRSGLGDTQYF.